Presented here are 22 T cell receptor beta chains from one specimen sequenced in a study of identical twins (dated by TCRdb to about 2016). Receptors were amplified or captured by 5' RACE. Sequencing took place on an Illumina HiSeq 2000. TCRdb ran its own pipeline on the public reads, namely fastp trimming at Q25 and MiXCR clone calling, and kept in-frame beta chains. Rows merge per CDR3 protein into single entries with the most common DNA and genes. For this sample there are approximately 590,000 distinct CDR3 sequences; 9% to 10% appear just once. The leading ten clones occupy roughly 3% of the sample. These same data were also listed under a study on yellow fever vaccine responses in identical twins.

Sequencing was done on a sample of PBMCs. These receptors originate from a woman under 30 in good health.

This clonotype was seen a few times. The chain carries TRBV5-1 and TRBJ2-7, with 9 bases fitting TRBD2. Unmatched junction bases numbered 7, after V lost 4 bases and J lost 2 bases. The CDR3 has 15 residues. The germline V gene has CDR1 SGHRS and CDR2 YFSETQ. The CDR3 coding sequence is TGCGCCAGCAGCCTTAGCGGGGGATCTACCTACGAGCAGTACTTC. This codes for CASSLSGGSTYEQYF.

V gene TRBV7-6 combines with J gene TRBJ2-1, with TRBD1 as a possible D gene (6 bases). The CDR3 runs 15 residues. Trimming removed 1 base from V and 8 bases from J, with 15 bases in between. The germline CDR1 and CDR2 sequences are SGHVS and FNYEAQ. CDR3 loop: CASSLEVGRGDEQFF. In nucleotides, the CDR3 is TGTGCCAGCAGCTTAGAGGTGGGCAGGGGCGATGAGCAGTTCTTC.

This clonotype was seen a few times. This chain links TRBV9 with TRBJ2-6, with 8 positions matching TRBD1. This CDR3 is built from 19 residues. V lost 0 bases to trimming and J lost 0 bases; unmatched junction nucleotides: 8. Germline values: CDR1 SGDLS, CDR2 YYNGEE. The DNA for the CDR3 is TGTGCCAGCAGCGTAGGGACAGGGCGGATTCTCTCTGGGGCCAACGTCCTGACTTTC. Translation gives CASSVGTGRILSGANVLTF.

The chain combines TRBV6-1 with TRBJ2-3, with a possible D match to TRBD2 (5 bases). The germline V and J ends were trimmed by 6 bases and 2 bases, with 15 bases remaining between them. The CDR3 runs to 15 residues. Germline CDR1 is MNHNS and CDR2 is SASEGT. CDR3 DNA sequence: TGTGCCAGCAGCCCCCGGGTAGGACTCACAGATACGCAGTATTTT. As protein: CASSPRVGLTDTQYF.

This clonotype occurred once. The V and J genes are TRBV20-1 and TRBJ2-3, with D possibly matching TRBD2 (6 bases). There are 17 residues in the CDR3. Germline loops: CDR1 DFQATT, CDR2 SNEGSKA (reference sequence). V dropped 4 bases and J dropped 4 bases, with 24 bases sitting between them. The CDR3 region has the DNA TGCAGTGCTACCCCCTCGGCGCAGGGAGGTAGGTCAGATACGCAGTATTTT. This translates into CSATPSAQGGRSDTQYF.

In its sample, this clonotype was seen a few times. This chain links TRBV28 with TRBJ2-7, with 8 bases fitting TRBD2. The CDR3 runs 14 residues. Germline V CDR1 and CDR2: MDHEN, SYDVKM. The trim removed 7 bases at V and 0 bases at J, leaving 5 bases unmatched. The CDR3 nucleotides are TGTGCCAGCATTCGGGGACTAGGCTCCTACGAGCAGTACTTC. Translated, it gives CASIRGLGSYEQYF. Full variable domain (remainder filled in from reference TRBV28 and TRBJ2-7): DVKVTQSSRYLVKRTGEKVFLECVQDMDHENMFWYRQDPGLGLRLIYFSYDVKMKEKGDIPEGYSVSREKKERFSLILESASTNQTSMYLCASIRGLGSYEQYFGPGTRLTVT.

This clonotype was seen at least ten times. The chain joins TRBV13 to TRBJ2-1, with 10 bases fitting TRBD2. V was clipped by 5 bases and J by 4 bases; unmatched bases: 5. CDR3 length equals 15 residues. Looked up from germline, CDR1 is PRHDT and CDR2 is FYEKMQ (reference sequence). The CDR3 loop is CASSILAGAYNEQFF. CDR3 DNA: TGTGCCAGCAGCATTCTAGCGGGGGCTTACAATGAGCAGTTCTTC. Full variable domain (missing parts from reference TRBV13 and TRBJ2-1): AAGVIQSPRHLIKEKRETATLKCYPIPRHDTVYWYQQGPGQDPQFLISFYEKMQSDKGSIPDRFSAQQFSDYHSELNMSSLELGDSALYFCASSILAGAYNEQFFGPGTRLTVL.

This clonotype has a handful of counts. This chain uses TRBV11-2 with TRBJ2-7; possible D gene TRBD2, 5 bases. The CDR3 runs 17 residues. Germline V lookup: CDR1 SGHAT, CDR2 FQNNGV. V dropped 1 base and J dropped 1 base, with 17 bases sitting between them. For the CDR3, the DNA is TGTGCCAGCAGCTTAGCCCCCCACCCCTCGGGATCCTACGAGCAGTACTTC. Its translation: CASSLAPHPSGSYEQYF.

The genes are TRBV7-2 and TRBJ2-7; 8 nucleotides line up with TRBD1. Germline V gene lookup returns CDR1 SGHTA and CDR2 FQGNSA. After removal of 2 bases from V and 7 bases from J, the junction contained 7 bases not matched to a gene. The CDR3 spans 14 residues. This CDR3 reads CASSLIGTGPEQYF. In DNA form, the CDR3 reads TGTGCCAGCAGCTTAATCGGGACAGGCCCAGAGCAGTACTTC.

V gene TRBV11-1 combines with J gene TRBJ1-1; the D gene is possibly TRBD1 (6 bases). The V gene's germline CDR1 is SGHAT and CDR2 FQDESV (reference sequence). Trimming cost V 2 bases and J 4 bases, with 14 bases left between them. The CDR3 covers 15 residues. CDR3 DNA sequence: TGTGCCAGCAGCTTAACCCCGGCAGGGGCCACTGAAGCTTTCTTT. It translates to CASSLTPAGATEAFF.

This clonotype was counted ten times or more. The rearrangement uses TRBV6-1 and TRBJ1-1; D not certain. The CDR3 is 14 amino acids. Germline V gives CDR1 MNHNS, CDR2 SASEGT. V was trimmed by 5 bases and J by 1 base, leaving 11 bases between them. The CDR3 nucleotides are TGTGCCAGCAGTCAAAGGACGGAGAACACTGAAGCTTTCTTT. It translates to CASSQRTENTEAFF.

The table lists this clonotype with many counts. This chain joins TRBV12-3 or TRBV12-4 and TRBJ2-1; 11 bases fit TRBD2. Trimming removed 4 bases from V and 7 bases from J; junction bases left unmatched: 6. The length of the CDR3 is 15 residues. The DNA of the CDR3 is TGTGCCAGCAGTTCGGCTAGCGGGGGGCAGAATGAGCAGTTCTTC. Translation gives CASSSASGGQNEQFF.

This chain joins TRBV20-1 and TRBJ1-6; D might be TRBD1 (5 bases). The CDR3 runs 16 residues. The V end was cut by 6 bases, the J end by 1 base, with 16 bases between. Germline V gene sequence: CDR1 DFQATT, CDR2 SNEGSKA (reference sequence). The CDR3 loop is CSARSGGGSYNSPLHF. Written as DNA, the CDR3 is TGCAGTGCCCGCTCGGGGGGAGGATCCTATAATTCACCCCTCCACTTT.

This clonotype was observed at least ten times. The V and J genes are TRBV25-1 and TRBJ1-1; perhaps TRBD1 as D (5 bases). V was shortened by 1 base and J by 5 bases, with 14 bases between the two germline ends. This CDR3 spans 15 amino acids. The germline gives CDR1 MGHDK, CDR2 SYGVNS. The CDR3 here is CASSEFQGVGTEAFF. For the CDR3, the DNA is TGTGCCAGCAGTGAATTCCAGGGAGTGGGTACTGAAGCTTTCTTT.

This clonotype has more than one count but fewer than ten. The rearrangement uses TRBV5-1 and TRBJ1-4; D not resolved. Trimming removed 1 base from V and 0 bases from J, with 10 bases in between. The CDR3 has 16 amino acids. Germline assignment: CDR1 SGHRS and CDR2 YFSETQ. The CDR3 DNA is TGCGCCAGCAGCTTGCGAACGTCTGCAACTAATGAAAAACTGTTTTTT. Translated: CASSLRTSATNEKLFF.

In this sample, this clonotype turned up a few times. The gene calls are TRBV9 and TRBJ2-1; possibly TRBD2 for D (7 bases). The CDR3 is made up of 15 amino acids. V was cut by 0 bases and J by 7 bases, with 14 bases left in between. The germline V gene has CDR1 SGDLS and CDR2 YYNGEE. The DNA of the CDR3 is TGTGCCAGCAGCGTAGTGTGGGGGGGCAAGAATGAGCAGTTCTTC. The encoded protein is CASSVVWGGKNEQFF.

The chain combines TRBV27 with TRBJ2-2; D remains unclear. Germline CDR1 and CDR2: MNHEY and SMNVEV (reference sequence). Trimming took 3 bases from V and 1 from J, leaving 6 bases between them. There are 14 residues in the CDR3. The CDR3 coding sequence is TGTGCCAGCAGTTTCAGGTGGAACACCGGGGAGCTGTTTTTT. Its protein is CASSFRWNTGELFF.

This clonotype was counted at least ten times. The chain combines TRBV5-5 with TRBJ1-4; tentatively, D is TRBD1 (5 bases). The V end lost 4 bases, the J end lost 1 base, and 11 bases lay between the germline ends. This CDR3 is 15 amino acids long. Germline V CDR1 and CDR2: SGHKS, YYEKEE (reference sequence). The CDR3 DNA is TGTGCCAGCAGCCAGGGCAGGCTAACTAATGAAAAACTGTTTTTT. Its protein product is CASSQGRLTNEKLFF.

This clonotype was observed a few times. The chain recombines TRBV5-1 with TRBJ2-3; TRBD1 is a possible D gene (6 bases). CDR3 size: 15 residues. CDR1 and CDR2 (germline): SGHRS, YFSETQ. Trimming shortened V by 1 base and J by 4 bases, and 13 bases separated the two germline ends. Here the CDR3 DNA reads TGCGCCAGCAGCTTGTCAGGGGCAATGTCAGATACGCAGTATTTT. It is translated as CASSLSGAMSDTQYF.

The sample holds many counts of this clonotype. The chain is built from TRBV5-1 and TRBJ2-1; 10 nucleotides line up with TRBD1. J was trimmed by 4 bases and V by 4 bases; bases with no gene match: 8. This CDR3 contains 16 residues. Germline CDR1 is SGHRS and CDR2 is YFSETQ. The CDR3 sequence: CASSVTGTGVYNEQFF. The CDR3 DNA reads as TGCGCCAGCAGCGTGACCGGGACAGGGGTTTACAATGAGCAGTTCTTC.

This chain uses TRBV20-1 with TRBJ1-6; D is unresolved. Germline V gives CDR1 DFQATT, CDR2 SNEGSKA (reference sequence). This CDR3 comprises 14 residues. V shed 5 bases and J shed 0 bases, with 8 bases lying between them. The CDR3 sequence: CSARWSSYNSPLHF. As DNA, the CDR3 is TGCAGTGCTCGATGGAGCTCCTATAATTCACCCCTCCACTTT.

The chain employs TRBV5-1 and TRBJ2-3; D might be TRBD2 (5 bases). Germline V gene sequence: CDR1 SGHRS, CDR2 YFSETQ. V dropped 3 bases and J dropped 0 bases, with 11 bases sitting between them. The CDR3 runs to 15 residues. The CDR3 DNA reads as TGCGCCAGCAGCTGGACTTTCCTAAGCACAGATACGCAGTATTTT. Encoded protein: CASSWTFLSTDTQYF.